The clone carrying this TCR beta chain came up a few times. Its antigen is as yet unknown. The entry originates in a study of T-cell memory formation after mild COVID-19. Regarding the study as a whole: Clones that contracted from day 15 to 85 were balanced CD4/CD8, while later expanders leaned CD4+. Confirmation was lacking for SARS-CoV-2 specificity of second-wave clones that peaked on day 37.

A single record per CDR3 protein comes from TCRdb applying MiXCR to the 5' RACE reads. Found here are around 390,000 distinct CDR3 sequences, roughly 15% of them singletons; the top ten hold about 22%. The trim removed 8 bases at V and 4 bases at J, leaving 15 bases unmatched. This CDR3 has 15 amino acids. The germline CDR1 and CDR2 sequences are GTSNPN and SVGIG (reference sequence). The receptor comes from a man between 18 and 35 years old who had mild COVID-19 (a few samples of this study predate the infection). Cell type and time point are not known. Sequencing input: PBMCs or a T cell subset sorted from them (not recorded which). The chain couples TRBV30 to TRBJ2-5; TRBD2 matches at 8 bases. The CDR3 nucleotides are TGTGCCCGGAAGGGAGGCGGGGGGCGAACAGAGACCCAGTACTTC. Translation gives CARKGGGGRTETQYF.